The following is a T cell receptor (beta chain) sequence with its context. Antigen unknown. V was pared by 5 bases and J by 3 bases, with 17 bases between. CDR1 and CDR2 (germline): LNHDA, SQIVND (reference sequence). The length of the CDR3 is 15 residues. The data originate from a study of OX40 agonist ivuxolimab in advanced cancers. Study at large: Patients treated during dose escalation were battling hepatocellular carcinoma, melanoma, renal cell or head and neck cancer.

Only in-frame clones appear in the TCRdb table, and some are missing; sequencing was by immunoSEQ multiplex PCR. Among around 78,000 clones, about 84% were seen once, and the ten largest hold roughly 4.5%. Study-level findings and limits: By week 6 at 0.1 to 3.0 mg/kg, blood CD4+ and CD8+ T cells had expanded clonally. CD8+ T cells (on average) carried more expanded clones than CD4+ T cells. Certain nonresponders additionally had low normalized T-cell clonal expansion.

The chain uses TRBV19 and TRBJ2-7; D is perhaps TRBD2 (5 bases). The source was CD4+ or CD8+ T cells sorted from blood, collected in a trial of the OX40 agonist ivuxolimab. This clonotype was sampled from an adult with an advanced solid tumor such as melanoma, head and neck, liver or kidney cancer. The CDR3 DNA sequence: TGTGCCAGTAGTCCAATAGAGGGCTTAAGCTACGAGCAGTACTTC. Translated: CASSPIEGLSYEQYF. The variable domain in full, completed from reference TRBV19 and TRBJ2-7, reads DGGITQSPKYLFRKEGQNVTLSCEQNLNHDAMYWYRQDPGQGLRLIYYSQIVNDFQKGDIAEGYSVSREKKESFPLTVTSAQKNPTAFYLCASSPIEGLSYEQYFGPGTRLTVT.